What follows are 13 T cell receptor beta chains derived from one specimen sequenced in a study of blood T cell repertoires in COVID-19. Repertoires were generated with immunoSEQ multiplex PCR, while TCRdb's copy carries only in-frame clones and drops some. The table shows about 250,000 clones, with approximately 90% occurring only once. Sequencing was carried out using PBMCs or T cells enriched from blood (not recorded which). The receptors come from a woman in her forties or fifties who had recovered from COVID-19.

The rearrangement joins TRBV6-2 or TRBV6-3 to TRBJ1-5; 7 bases map to TRBD1. The CDR3 loop spans 18 amino acids. The germline V gene has CDR1 MNHEY and CDR2 SVGEGT. The V gene end was trimmed by 0 bases and the J gene end by 4 bases; junction bases not matched to a gene: 12. The CDR3 loop is CASSYSGTDHLWNQPQHF. In nucleotides, the CDR3 is TGTGCCAGCAGTTACTCCGGGACAGACCATTTATGGAATCAGCCCCAGCATTTT.

The rearrangement joins TRBV29-1 to TRBJ2-5; no reliable D call. Germline CDR1 and CDR2: SQVTM and ANQGSEA. The V end was cut by 4 bases, the J end by 2 bases, with 8 bases between. CDR3 length: 12 residues. This CDR3 is CSVVRTQETQYF. Written as DNA, the CDR3 is TGCAGCGTTGTTCGTACACAAGAGACCCAGTACTTC.

The V call is TRBV28, the J call TRBJ2-7; 7 bases agree with TRBD1. The CDR3 covers 14 residues. The trim removed 5 bases at V and 0 bases at J, leaving 4 bases unmatched. Germline loops: CDR1 MDHEN, CDR2 SYDVKM. The CDR3 nucleotides read TGTGCCAGCAGTCGGACAGGACGCTCCTACGAGCAGTACTTC. Protein: CASSRTGRSYEQYF.

The chain joins TRBV2 to TRBJ1-6; the D is unclear. CDR3 size: 12 residues. Germline V gene data show CDR1 as SNHLY and CDR2 as FYNNEI. The CDR3 nucleotides read TGTGCTACCAGCGAGGGTTATTCACCCCTCCACTTT. Its protein is CATSEGYSPLHF.

The CDR3 here is CASSLGETRAGELFF. The CDR3 region has the DNA TGTGCCAGTAGCCTAGGTGAAACGAGAGCCGGGGAGCTGTTTTTT. The rearrangement uses TRBV19 and TRBJ2-2, with D unclear. Trimming shortened V by 6 bases and J by 6 bases, and 17 bases separated the two germline ends. Germline V gives CDR1 LNHDA, CDR2 SQIVND (reference sequence). The CDR3 is made up of 15 amino acids. Full variable domain (outside the CDR3, taken from reference TRBV19 and TRBJ2-2): DGGITQSPKYLFRKEGQNVTLSCEQNLNHDAMYWYRQDPGQGLRLIYYSQIVNDFQKGDIAEGYSVSREKKESFPLTVTSAQKNPTAFYLCASSLGETRAGELFFGEGSRLTVL.

The chain is built from TRBV3-1 (or the pseudogene TRBV3-2) and TRBJ2-7; maybe TRBD2 (5 bases). V lost 0 bases, J lost 6 bases, and 15 bases lay in between. The CDR3 is 15 residues long. The germline V gene has CDR1 LGHDT and CDR2 YNNKEL (reference sequence). CDR3 coding DNA: TGTGCCAGCAGCCAAGATCTGACCCCCGGAGGCGAGCAGTACTTC. This encodes CASSQDLTPGGEQYF.

The chain recombines TRBV7-8 with TRBJ2-1; 12 bases fit TRBD2. The CDR3 sequence is 16 residues long. V lost 5 bases and J lost 8; bases outside the gene matches: 10. CDR1 and CDR2 from the germline V gene are SGHVS and FQNEAQ. CDR3 nucleotide sequence: TGTGCCAGCAGCCCGAAAGGACTAGCGGGACCCTATGAGCAGTTCTTC. It codes for CASSPKGLAGPYEQFF.

The rearrangement uses TRBV27 and TRBJ2-3, with D possibly being TRBD1 (6 bases). Germline V gene sequence: CDR1 MNHEY, CDR2 SMNVEV (reference sequence). Trimming stripped 5 bases from V and 0 bases from J, with 12 bases between. The CDR3 spans 15 residues. The CDR3 region has the DNA TGTGCCAGCAGTCCCCAGGACAGAAGCACAGATACGCAGTATTTT. Protein product: CASSPQDRSTDTQYF.

The chain couples TRBV4-3 to TRBJ1-1, with D uncertain. V shed 0 bases and J shed 7 bases, with 12 bases lying between them. Looked up from germline, CDR1 is LGHNA and CDR2 is YSLEER. The CDR3 has 14 amino acids. The CDR3 here is CASSQDAPGIEAFF. The CDR3 DNA reads as TGCGCCAGCAGCCAAGATGCCCCCGGGATTGAAGCTTTCTTT.

J is TRBJ1-2 and V is TRBV27, with D hard to call. Germline V gene sequence: CDR1 MNHEY, CDR2 SMNVEV (reference sequence). The CDR3 extends over 17 amino acids. The V end lost 3 bases, the J end lost 5 bases, and 22 bases lay between the germline ends. CDR3 coding DNA: TGTGCCAGCAGTTTTCGGCCAGACATAGGAATAGATTATGGCTACACCTTC. Translation: CASSFRPDIGIDYGYTF.

CDR3 sequence: CASSPQAGVANEQFF. Written as DNA, the CDR3 is TGCGCCAGCAGCCCTCAAGCGGGAGTTGCAAATGAGCAGTTCTTC. The chain carries TRBV5-1 and TRBJ2-1; TRBD2 matches at 8 bases. Germline V lookup: CDR1 SGHRS, CDR2 YFSETQ. J gave up 7 bases and V 4 bases, and 10 bases lay outside the gene matches. The CDR3 is 15 amino acids.

This sequence joins TRBV6-5 and TRBJ1-1; D is ambiguous. The CDR3 totals 16 residues. Germline-derived CDR1 and CDR2 are MNHEY and SVGAGI. Trimming removed 0 bases at V and 2 bases at J, with 13 bases between. CDR3 DNA sequence: TGTGCCAGCAGTTACTCGAACTCGCAGGCAAACACTGAAGCTTTCTTT. Translation gives CASSYSNSQANTEAFF.

The chain employs TRBV4-3 and TRBJ2-1; 11 positions agree with TRBD2. V gave up 0 bases and J gave up 7 bases; unmatched junction bases: 11. From germline, CDR1 is LGHNA and CDR2 YSLEER. This CDR3 comprises 18 residues. The CDR3 reads CASSQESSGRASGNEQFF. DNA of the CDR3: TGCGCCAGCAGCCAAGAGAGTAGCGGGAGGGCATCGGGGAATGAGCAGTTCTTC.